The source of this TCR beta chain is a study of cytomegalovirus exposure and HLA in healthy donors. Vbeta (60) and Jbeta (13) primers were used in the PCR. Data came from immunoSEQ multiplex PCR; TCRdb stores just in-frame clones and leaves some out. The repertoire consists of a few hundred thousand clones, with over 85% occurring once and the leading ten covering approximately 2.2%. CDR1 is SGHAT and CDR2 is FQNNGV in the germline V gene. This CDR3 has 12 amino acids. Losses at the gene ends were 4 bases for V and 6 bases for J; bases not matched to a gene: 1. Material for sequencing was PBMCs. This clonotype was sampled from a woman aged 18-30 years in good health and CMV-seronegative. The chain links TRBV11-2 to TRBJ2-7; 9 nucleotides agree with TRBD1. The CDR3 region has the DNA TGTGCCAGCAGCTGGACAGGGGTCGAGCAGTACTTC. Amino acid sequence: CASSWTGVEQYF.